The 10 T cell receptor beta chains below were found in one sample sequenced in a study of shared clonotypes between healthy human individuals. The method was immunoSEQ multiplex PCR; TCRdb's version includes in-frame clones alone and lacks a portion of them. Seen here are around 700,000 clones, under 80% observed once, and the top ten hold less than 2%. Sequencing was done on a sample of memory CD4+ T cells sorted from blood. Subset specified: CD45RA-negative fraction. These receptors all stem from a woman between 25 and 40 years old in good health.

This clone was recorded once. The chain joins TRBV14 to TRBJ2-2, with 8 nucleotides matching TRBD1. Germline CDR1 reads SGHDN; CDR2 reads FVKESK. Germline trimming cut 4 bases from V and 7 bases from J; bases unmatched to any gene: 8. The CDR3 is 15 amino acids. The CDR3 DNA reads as TGTGCCAGCAGCCCTGCAGGGGGCAGGGGCGGGGAGCTGTTTTTT. Translating it yields CASSPAGGRGGELFF.

There are a few counts of this clone. CDR3 sequence reads: CASSTTGVTEAFF. CDR3 DNA sequence: TGTGCCAGCAGCACCACGGGAGTCACTGAAGCTTTCTTT. The chain is built from TRBV7-9 and TRBJ1-1; D call uncertain. V was shortened by 5 bases and J by 4 bases, with 11 bases between the two germline ends. Per germline, CDR1 SEHNR and CDR2 FQNEAQ (reference sequence). The CDR3 runs to 13 residues.

This chain links TRBV5-1 with TRBJ2-1, with 11 nucleotides matching TRBD2. This CDR3 contains 16 residues. The trim removed 3 bases at V and 8 bases at J, leaving 10 bases unmatched. Looked up from germline, CDR1 is SGHRS and CDR2 is YFSETQ. CDR3 sequence reads: CASSSPTSGSSDEQFF. CDR3 nucleotides: TGCGCCAGCAGCTCACCCACTAGCGGGAGTTCGGATGAGCAGTTCTTC.

The rearrangement uses TRBV5-4 and TRBJ2-7, with D tentatively TRBD2 (6 bases). Trimming shortened V by 2 bases and J by 12 bases, and 18 bases separated the two germline ends. The germline gives CDR1 SGHNT, CDR2 YYREEE (reference sequence). CDR3 length: 13 residues. Here the CDR3 DNA reads TGTGCCAGCAGCTTCGACCGTTCCGACGGGAGGTACTTC. Its protein is CASSFDRSDGRYF.

The V call is TRBV6-5, the J call TRBJ1-1, with D unclear. Germline V gene lookup returns CDR1 MNHEY and CDR2 SVGAGI. CDR3 length equals 11 residues. The V gene lost 5 bases and the J gene lost 7 bases, with 8 bases spanning the gap. This chain's CDR3 is CASSEVREAFF. CDR3 DNA: TGTGCCAGCAGTGAGGTCCGTGAAGCTTTCTTT.

J is TRBJ2-1 and V is TRBV7-2, with TRBD2 matching over 12 bases. The CDR3 length is 18 residues. CDR1 SGHTA and CDR2 FQGNSA come from the germline V gene. J was trimmed by 8 bases and V by 2 bases; bases with no gene match: 13. CDR3 sequence: CASSLSSLGLAGGHEQFF. The CDR3, as DNA: TGTGCCAGCAGCTTAAGCTCTCTCGGGCTAGCGGGAGGGCATGAGCAGTTCTTC.

The rearrangement uses TRBV5-4 and TRBJ2-1; D may be TRBD2 (6 bases). The CDR3 totals 13 residues. V was pared by 0 bases and J by 8 bases, with 9 bases between. Germline CDR1 SGHNT, CDR2 YYREEE (reference sequence). As DNA, the CDR3 is TGTGCCAGCAGCTTGGTACTAGCCCATGAGCAGTTCTTC. Translated: CASSLVLAHEQFF.

The genes are TRBV6-5 and TRBJ1-2; the D gene is possibly TRBD1 (6 bases). Germline V gene sequence: CDR1 MNHEY, CDR2 SVGAGI. The CDR3 consists of 13 residues. V lost 6 bases and J 7 bases, leaving 15 bases between the germline ends. The CDR3 sequence is CASSRDKGSGYTF. In DNA form, the CDR3 reads TGTGCCAGCAGCAGGGACAAGGGGAGTGGCTACACCTTC.

The rearrangement uses TRBV5-1 and TRBJ2-1; TRBD2 matches 10 bases. V lost 3 bases, J lost 0 bases, and 3 bases stayed unmatched. Germline V gene lookup returns CDR1 SGHRS and CDR2 YFSETQ. There are 16 residues in the CDR3. The DNA of the CDR3 is TGCGCCAGCAGCTACATAGCGGGAGGCTCCTACAATGAGCAGTTCTTC. It specifies CASSYIAGGSYNEQFF.

This clone was found once. In the same sample, other DNA sequences code for this CDR3. The chain employs TRBV7-9 and TRBJ2-7; 9 bases align to TRBD2. Germline V CDR1 and CDR2: SEHNR, FQNEAQ (reference sequence). The CDR3 totals 14 residues. J gave up 2 bases and V 5 bases, and 4 bases lay outside the gene matches. The CDR3 DNA is TGTGCCAGCAGCCGAGCGGGAGGCCCCTACGAGCAGTACTTC. Translation: CASSRAGGPYEQYF.